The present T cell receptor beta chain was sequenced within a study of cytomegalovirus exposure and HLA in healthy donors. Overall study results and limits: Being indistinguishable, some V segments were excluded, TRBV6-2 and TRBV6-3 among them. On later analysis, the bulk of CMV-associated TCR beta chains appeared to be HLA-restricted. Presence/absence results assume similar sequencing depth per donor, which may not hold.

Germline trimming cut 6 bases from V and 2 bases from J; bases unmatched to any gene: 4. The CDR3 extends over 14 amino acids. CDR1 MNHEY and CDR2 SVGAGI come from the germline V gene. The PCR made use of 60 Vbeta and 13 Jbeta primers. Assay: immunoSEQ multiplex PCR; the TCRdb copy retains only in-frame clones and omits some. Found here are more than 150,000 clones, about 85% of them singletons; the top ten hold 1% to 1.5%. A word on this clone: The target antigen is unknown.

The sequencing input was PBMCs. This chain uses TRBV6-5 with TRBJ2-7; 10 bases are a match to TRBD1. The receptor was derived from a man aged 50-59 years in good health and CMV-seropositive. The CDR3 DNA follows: TGTGCCAGCAGCTTCGACAGGGGGCCCTACGAGCAGTACTTC. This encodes CASSFDRGPYEQYF.